These 22 T cell receptor beta chains share one sample of origin, sequenced in a study of blood T cell dynamics during melanoma immunotherapy (dated by TCRdb to the early 2020s). Read against the paper, the sample's time point label means: week 3, after first cycle of checkpoint inhibitor. Libraries were prepared through the immunoSEQ multiplex PCR assay. TCRdb's version of the immuneACCESS table is confined to in-frame rearrangements and falls short of the full clone set. An unresolved V gene accounts for under half of the shortfall where checked; the remainder is of unknown origin. The table for this sample lists about 16,000 clones; approximately 94% of them were counted only once. Of the sample, over 0.2% is held by the ten largest clones. Here the sequenced sample was effector memory CD8+ T cells from blood, taken from a patient treated with checkpoint blockade. These receptors all come from a human donor with melanoma.

The CDR3 sequence: CASLPATTNEKLFF. The CDR3 nucleotides read TGTGCCAGTTTGCCAGCCACAACTAATGAAAAACTGTTTTTT. This chain joins TRBV28 and TRBJ1-4; the D is unclear. V was pared by 9 bases and J by 0 bases, with 11 bases between. Germline V gene lookup returns CDR1 MDHEN and CDR2 SYDVKM. The CDR3 is 14 amino acids.

This clone was seen a single time. V and J are TRBV5-8 and TRBJ2-3; TRBD1 matches at 9 bases. This CDR3 spans 14 amino acids. Germline trimming cut 5 bases from V and 3 bases from J; bases unmatched to any gene: 4. Germline V CDR1 and CDR2: SGHTS, YDEGEE. The CDR3 nucleotides are TGTGCCAGCAGTATAGGACAGGGGACAGATACGCAGTATTTT. This encodes CASSIGQGTDTQYF.

The V call is TRBV21-1, the J call TRBJ2-5; the table names TRBD1, a call not compared with the DNA. TRBV21-1 is deemed a pseudogene. The CDR3 loop spans 13 amino acids. The DNA of the CDR3 is TGTGCCAGCAGAGAAACCAGGGTGAAGACCCAGTACTTC. This translates into CASRETRVKTQYF.

The CDR3 coding sequence is TGTGCCAGCAGCCCAGAGACAACAGATACGCAGTATTTT. Its translation is CASSPETTDTQYF. This chain links TRBV13 with TRBJ2-3; D gene ambiguous. The V end lost 5 bases, the J end lost 3 bases, and 9 bases lay between the germline ends. There are 13 residues in the CDR3. Germline V gives CDR1 PRHDT, CDR2 FYEKMQ (reference sequence).

The rearrangement links TRBV27 to TRBJ2-7; 10 positions agree with TRBD1. The germline gives CDR1 MNHEY, CDR2 SMNVEV (reference sequence). V dropped 5 bases and J dropped 6; count of bases not matched to a gene: 19. There are 18 residues in the CDR3. This CDR3 is CASSAGGRSPGTGVEQYF. DNA for the CDR3: TGTGCCAGCAGTGCCGGGGGGAGATCTCCGGGGACAGGGGTCGAGCAGTACTTC.

The chain couples TRBV11-2 to TRBJ1-1; the match to TRBD1 covers 10 bases. This CDR3 spans 14 amino acids. Per germline, CDR1 SGHAT and CDR2 FQNNGV. The J segment lost 5 bases and the V segment lost 3 bases, leaving 3 bases of the junction unmatched. Written as DNA, the CDR3 is TGTGCCAGCAGCTTTGGACAGGGGGGGACTGAAGCTTTCTTT. It specifies CASSFGQGGTEAFF.

V is TRBV5-1 and J is TRBJ2-1, with TRBD2 identical over 7 bases. The ends lost 4 bases at V and 4 bases at J; junction bases unmatched: 11. In germline, CDR1 is SGHRS, CDR2 YFSETQ. The CDR3 runs 16 residues. Here the CDR3 DNA reads TGCGCCAGCAGCCACGAGCCTAGCGGTAGATACAATGAGCAGTTCTTC. Encoded protein: CASSHEPSGRYNEQFF.

This clone was detected a few times. In the same sample, other DNA sequences code for this CDR3. The chain couples TRBV19 to TRBJ1-5; D may be TRBD1 (5 bases). The CDR3 is 14 amino acids. Germline lookup yields CDR1 LNHDA and CDR2 SQIVND (reference sequence). V was clipped by 3 bases and J by 1 base, with 7 bases between them. This CDR3 reads CASSIRDSNQPQHF. The CDR3, as DNA: TGTGCCAGTAGTATCCGGGACAGCAATCAGCCCCAGCATTTT.

This rearrangement joins TRBV18 to TRBJ1-1; no definite D call. The germline CDR1 and CDR2 sequences are KGHSH and LQKENI. The CDR3 loop spans 12 amino acids. The ends were cut back, 2 bases at V and 5 bases at J, with 6 bases in the middle. CDR3 residues: CASSPRRTEAFF. In nucleotides, the CDR3 is TGTGCCAGCTCACCAAGGAGAACTGAAGCTTTCTTT.

The rearrangement links TRBV11-2 to TRBJ2-7; no clear D. Trimming pared 5 bases from V and 1 base from J, leaving 12 bases between. The CDR3 sequence is 14 residues long. Germline V gene sequence: CDR1 SGHAT, CDR2 FQNNGV. The CDR3: CASSALEGSYEQYF. As DNA, the CDR3 is TGTGCCAGCAGCGCTCTAGAAGGGTCCTACGAGCAGTACTTC.

The rearrangement uses TRBV4-1 and TRBJ2-3; possibly TRBD1 or TRBD2 for D (6 bases each). Germline CDR1 reads MGHRA; CDR2 reads YSYEKL. There are 14 residues in the CDR3. V shed 5 bases and J shed 5 bases, with 14 bases lying between them. Written as DNA, the CDR3 is TGCGCCAGCAGCGATGGCAAGGGGGGAGATACGCAGTATTTT. This encodes CASSDGKGGDTQYF.

V usage is TRBV2 and J usage is TRBJ2-3, with TRBD1 identical over 11 bases. This CDR3 has 13 amino acids. Losses at the gene ends were 9 bases for V and 4 bases for J; bases not matched to a gene: 3. Germline CDR1 is SNHLY and CDR2 is FYNNEI. The CDR3 bases are TGTGCCAGGGGGGGACAGGGGGCAGATACGCAGTATTTT. It is translated as CARGGQGADTQYF.

This chain's CDR3 is CASSGGTGKAGELFF. The CDR3 coding sequence is TGTGCCAGCAGCGGGGGGACAGGGAAGGCCGGGGAGCTGTTTTTT. The chain is built from TRBV7-6 and TRBJ2-2; the match to TRBD1 covers 9 bases. Looked up from germline, CDR1 is SGHVS and CDR2 is FNYEAQ. The CDR3 is made up of 15 amino acids. The trim removed 5 bases at V and 6 bases at J, leaving 7 bases unmatched.

The chain uses TRBV28 and TRBJ1-1; TRBD1 agrees at 7 bases. The CDR3 has 14 residues. Trimming took 3 bases from V and 3 from J; bases not matched to a gene: 4. CDR1 is MDHEN and CDR2 is SYDVKM in the germline V gene. The CDR3 loop is CASSFSTGYTEAFF. The DNA for the CDR3 is TGTGCCAGCAGTTTCTCGACAGGGTACACTGAAGCTTTCTTT.

The rearrangement uses TRBV4-1 and TRBJ2-1; D not certain. The V end was cut by 0 bases, the J end by 0 bases, with 9 bases between. In germline, CDR1 is MGHRA, CDR2 YSYEKL. The CDR3 contains 16 residues. This CDR3 reads CASSQDIESSYNEQFF. The CDR3 DNA is TGCGCCAGCAGCCAAGATATCGAGAGCTCCTACAATGAGCAGTTCTTC.

The CDR3 sequence: CASSLSNTGELFF. The DNA for the CDR3 is TGTGCCAGCAGCCTAAGCAACACCGGGGAGCTGTTTTTT. This chain joins TRBV9 and TRBJ2-2; D unclear. This CDR3 has 13 amino acids. Germline V gives CDR1 SGDLS, CDR2 YYNGEE. V lost 4 bases to trimming and J lost 2 bases, with 6 bases between them.

This chain links TRBV7-9 with TRBJ2-7, with D unresolved. Germline CDR1 is SEHNR and CDR2 is FQNEAQ (reference sequence). The CDR3 length is 13 residues. Trimming removed 3 bases from V and 4 bases from J, with 10 bases in between. CDR3 coding DNA: TGTGCCAGCAGCTTCAGAGTGTCGTACGAGCAGTACTTC. This encodes CASSFRVSYEQYF.

This chain connects TRBV27 to TRBJ2-3; D is possibly TRBD2 (6 bases). V lost 5 bases, J lost 5 bases, and 14 bases lay in between. CDR1 is MNHEY, CDR2 SMNVEV, per germline (reference sequence). The CDR3 is 14 amino acids. CDR3 bases: TGTGCCAGCAGTCTCGGGACTTCTGGAGATACGCAGTATTTT. Its protein product is CASSLGTSGDTQYF.

The V and J genes are TRBV19 and TRBJ1-5; no clear D gene. The CDR3 extends over 14 amino acids. V was pared by 2 bases and J by 3 bases, with 8 bases between. The germline gives CDR1 LNHDA, CDR2 SQIVND (reference sequence). The DNA of the CDR3 is TGTGCCAGTAGTATAAATCGAAACAATCAGCCCCAGCATTTT. This translates into CASSINRNNQPQHF.

The chain carries TRBV6-5 and TRBJ1-1, with 7 bases matching TRBD1. Germline assignment: CDR1 MNHEY and CDR2 SVGAGI. The V and J ends lost 0 bases and 1 base, in that order; junction bases with no gene match: 2. The CDR3 consists of 15 residues. Written as DNA, the CDR3 is TGTGCCAGCAGTTACTCCACAGGGGCGAACACTGAAGCTTTCTTT. This gives the protein CASSYSTGANTEAFF.

This rearrangement joins TRBV7-8 to TRBJ2-2; TRBD2 matches 8 bases. The trim removed 3 bases at V and 1 base at J, leaving 7 bases unmatched. The CDR3 has 17 residues. Germline assignment: CDR1 SGHVS and CDR2 FQNEAQ. The CDR3 region has the DNA TGTGCCAGCAGCTTTGGATTGGCGGGAGGGAACACCGGGGAGCTGTTTTTT. Translating it yields CASSFGLAGGNTGELFF. Combining the CDR3 with reference TRBV7-8 and TRBJ2-2 gives the whole variable domain GAGVSQSPRYKVAKRGQDVALRCDPISGHVSLFWYQQALGQGPEFLTYFQNEAQLDKSGLPSDRFFAERPEGSVSTLKIQRTQQEDSAVYLCASSFGLAGGNTGELFFGEGSRLTVL.

The chain recombines TRBV6-6 with TRBJ1-2; D ambiguous. Trimming removed 5 bases from V and 5 bases from J, with 15 bases in between. Per germline, CDR1 MNHNY and CDR2 SVGAGI (reference sequence). This CDR3 spans 14 amino acids. The CDR3 nucleotides are TGTGCCAGCAGTCCGGGATCAACCTATTATGGCTACACCTTC. It yields the protein CASSPGSTYYGYTF.